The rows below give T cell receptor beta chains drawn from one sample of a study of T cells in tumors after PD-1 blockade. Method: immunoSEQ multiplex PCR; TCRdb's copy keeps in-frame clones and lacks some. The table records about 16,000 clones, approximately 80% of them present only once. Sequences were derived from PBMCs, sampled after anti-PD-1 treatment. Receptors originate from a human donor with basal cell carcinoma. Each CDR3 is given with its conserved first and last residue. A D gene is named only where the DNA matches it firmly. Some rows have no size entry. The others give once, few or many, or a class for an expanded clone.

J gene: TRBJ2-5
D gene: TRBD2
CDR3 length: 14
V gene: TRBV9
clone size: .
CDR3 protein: CASSVTSGKETQYF
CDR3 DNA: TGTGCCAGCAGCGTGACTAGCGGGAAAGAGACCCAGTACTTC

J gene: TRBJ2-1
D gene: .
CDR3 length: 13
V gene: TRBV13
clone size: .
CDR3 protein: CASSPAPYNEQFF
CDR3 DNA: TGTGCCAGCAGCCCGGCCCCCTACAATGAGCAGTTCTTC

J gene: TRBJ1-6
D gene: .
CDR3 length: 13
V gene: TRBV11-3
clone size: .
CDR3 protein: CASSLVPNSPLHF
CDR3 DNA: TGTGCCAGCAGCCTAGTCCCCAATTCACCCCTCCACTTT

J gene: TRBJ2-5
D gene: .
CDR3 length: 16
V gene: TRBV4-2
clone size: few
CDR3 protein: CASSQDLGAVQETQYF
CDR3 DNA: TGTGCCAGCAGCCAAGATCTTGGAGCGGTCCAAGAGACCCAGTACTTC

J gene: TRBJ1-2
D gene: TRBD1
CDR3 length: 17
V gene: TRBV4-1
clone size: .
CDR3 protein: CASSQGIRGQGNYGYTF
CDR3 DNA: TGCGCCAGCAGCCAAGGGATACGGGGACAGGGAAACTATGGCTACACCTTC

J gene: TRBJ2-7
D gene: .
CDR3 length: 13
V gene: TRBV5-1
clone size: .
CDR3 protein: CASSWDGDYEQYF
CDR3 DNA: TGCGCCAGCAGCTGGGACGGAGACTACGAGCAGTACTTC

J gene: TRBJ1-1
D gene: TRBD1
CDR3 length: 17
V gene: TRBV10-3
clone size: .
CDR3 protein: CAIRGQGGTSMNTEAFF
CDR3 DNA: TGTGCCATCAGAGGTCAAGGGGGCACCTCAATGAACACTGAAGCTTTCTTT

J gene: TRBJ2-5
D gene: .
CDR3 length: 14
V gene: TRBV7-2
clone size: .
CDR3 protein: CASSLDWLEETQYF
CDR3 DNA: TGTGCCAGCAGCTTAGATTGGTTAGAGGAGACCCAGTACTTC

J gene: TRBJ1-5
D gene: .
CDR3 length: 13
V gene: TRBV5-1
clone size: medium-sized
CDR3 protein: CASSKGVDQPQHF
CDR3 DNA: TGCGCCAGCAGTAAAGGGGTGGATCAGCCCCAGCATTTT

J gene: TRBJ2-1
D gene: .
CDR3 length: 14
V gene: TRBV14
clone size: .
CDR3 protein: CASSQELASNEQFF
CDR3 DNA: TGTGCCAGCAGCCAAGAACTAGCCTCCAATGAGCAGTTCTTC

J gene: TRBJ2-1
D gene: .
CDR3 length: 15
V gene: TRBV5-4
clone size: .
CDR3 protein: CASGTGMVTYNEQFF
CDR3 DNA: TGTGCCAGCGGCACCGGAATGGTCACCTACAATGAGCAGTTCTTC

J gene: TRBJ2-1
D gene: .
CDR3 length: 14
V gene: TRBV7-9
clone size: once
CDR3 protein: CATLSGGSYNEQFF
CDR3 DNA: TGTGCCACACTCTCAGGGGGGTCCTACAATGAGCAGTTCTTC

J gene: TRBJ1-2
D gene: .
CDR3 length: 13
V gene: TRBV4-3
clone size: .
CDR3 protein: CASSQQVDYGYTF
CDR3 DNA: TGCGCCAGCAGCCAACAGGTCGACTATGGCTACACCTTC

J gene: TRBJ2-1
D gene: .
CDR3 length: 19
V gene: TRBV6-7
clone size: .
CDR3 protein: CPSSYGGARVGSSYNEQFF
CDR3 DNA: TGTCCCAGCAGTTATGGGGGGGCGCGGGTGGGGAGCTCCTACAATGAGCAGTTCTTC

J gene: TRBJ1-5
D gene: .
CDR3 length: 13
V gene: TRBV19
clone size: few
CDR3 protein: CASSIEGNQPQHF
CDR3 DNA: TGTGCCAGTAGTATTGAGGGCAATCAGCCCCAGCATTTT

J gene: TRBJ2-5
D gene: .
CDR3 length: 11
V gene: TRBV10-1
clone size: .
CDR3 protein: CASSEPDTQYF
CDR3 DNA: TGCGCCAGCAGTGAGCCTGACACCCAGTACTTC

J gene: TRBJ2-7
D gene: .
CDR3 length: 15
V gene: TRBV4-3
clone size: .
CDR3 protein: CASSLRWDPAYEQYF
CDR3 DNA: TGCGCCAGCAGCCTTCGGTGGGACCCAGCCTACGAGCAGTACTTC

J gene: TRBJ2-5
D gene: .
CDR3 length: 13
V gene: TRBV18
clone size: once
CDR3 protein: CASSPRQGETQYF
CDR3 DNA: TGTGCCAGCTCACCACGCCAGGGGGAGACCCAGTACTTC

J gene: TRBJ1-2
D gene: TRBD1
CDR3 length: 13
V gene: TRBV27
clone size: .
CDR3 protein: CASGQGVSYGYTF
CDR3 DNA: TGTGCCAGCGGACAGGGGGTATCCTATGGCTACACCTTC

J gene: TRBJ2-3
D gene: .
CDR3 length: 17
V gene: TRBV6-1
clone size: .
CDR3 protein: CASSALDSGAGTDTQYF
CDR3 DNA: TGTGCCAGCAGTGCCCTAGATTCGGGGGCCGGAACAGATACGCAGTATTTT

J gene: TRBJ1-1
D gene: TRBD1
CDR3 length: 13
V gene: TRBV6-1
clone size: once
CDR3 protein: CASSETQGARAFF
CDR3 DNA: TGTGCCAGCAGTGAAACACAGGGGGCGCGGGCTTTCTTT

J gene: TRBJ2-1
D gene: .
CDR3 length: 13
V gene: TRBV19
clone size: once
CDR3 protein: CASAGSSYNEQFF
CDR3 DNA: TGTGCCAGTGCAGGGAGCTCCTACAATGAGCAGTTCTTC

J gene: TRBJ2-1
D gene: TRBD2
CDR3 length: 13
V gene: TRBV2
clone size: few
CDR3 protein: CASKTSGSEEQFF
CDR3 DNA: TGTGCCAGCAAAACTAGCGGGAGCGAGGAGCAGTTCTTC

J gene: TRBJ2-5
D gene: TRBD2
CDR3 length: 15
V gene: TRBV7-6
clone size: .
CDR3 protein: CASSTRLAPDGTQYF
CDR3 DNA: TGTGCCAGCAGCACTCGACTAGCGCCCGACGGGACCCAGTACTTC

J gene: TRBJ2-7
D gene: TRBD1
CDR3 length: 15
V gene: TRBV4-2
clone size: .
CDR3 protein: CASSQEQGITYEQYF
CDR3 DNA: TGTGCCAGCAGCCAAGAACAGGGGATCACCTACGAGCAGTACTTC

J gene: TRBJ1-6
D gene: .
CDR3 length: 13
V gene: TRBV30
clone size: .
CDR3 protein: CAWRAEASSPLHF
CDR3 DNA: TGTGCCTGGAGGGCCGAAGCGAGCTCACCCCTCCACTTT

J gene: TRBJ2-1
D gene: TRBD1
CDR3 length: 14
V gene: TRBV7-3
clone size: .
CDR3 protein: CASSLPGQHNEQFF
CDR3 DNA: TGTGCCAGCAGCTTACCGGGACAGCACAATGAGCAGTTCTTC

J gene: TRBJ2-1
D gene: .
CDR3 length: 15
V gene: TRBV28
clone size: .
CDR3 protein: CASSRSKNYYNEQFF
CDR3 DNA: TGTGCCAGCAGTCGTAGTAAGAATTACTACAATGAGCAGTTCTTC